One sample yielded the 19 T cell receptor beta chains listed below, sequenced in a study of control samples from healthy donors and cancer patients (dated by TCRdb to 2020 to 2021). The library came from the immunoSEQ multiplex PCR assay. The source is immuneACCESS, and TCRdb retained only in-frame sequences with V and J called. Part of the clones is not carried over; for the studies checked, unresolved V genes explain less than half of this, and the remainder is unexplained. This sample lists approximately 100,000 clones; about nine tenths were detected once. Under 25% of the sample is in the top ten clones. Sequenced material: blood. These receptors came from a man aged 25-45 years in good health.

This rearrangement joins TRBV2 to TRBJ1-1, with 10 bases fitting TRBD1. Germline CDR1 SNHLY, CDR2 FYNNEI. The ends lost 4 bases at V and 9 bases at J; junction bases unmatched: 2. The CDR3 spans 12 residues. The CDR3 DNA sequence: TGTGCCAGCAGTGCGGACAGGGGGAAAGCTTTCTTT. Translating gives CASSADRGKAFF.

V usage is TRBV11-2 and J usage is TRBJ2-5; D is perhaps TRBD2 (5 bases). This CDR3 is built from 15 residues. The germline gives CDR1 SGHAT, CDR2 FQNNGV. V lost 8 bases, J lost 5 bases, and 21 bases lay in between. CDR3: CASSRSGRRSETQYF. The CDR3 DNA is TGTGCCAGCTCGAGAAGCGGACGGAGGAGTGAGACCCAGTACTTC.

The table lists this clone with a few counts. The rearrangement links TRBV5-1 to TRBJ1-1, with 10 bases aligning to TRBD1. This CDR3 contains 16 residues. Germline CDR1 reads SGHRS; CDR2 reads YFSETQ. V gave up 3 bases and J gave up 5 bases; unmatched junction bases: 10. CDR3 DNA: TGCGCCAGCAGCTCGAACACCCGGGACAGGGGAACTGAAGCTTTCTTT. Protein: CASSSNTRDRGTEAFF.

The gene calls are TRBV6-1 and TRBJ1-5, with TRBD1 identical over 9 bases. J gave up 4 bases and V 1 base, and 2 bases lay outside the gene matches. The V gene's germline CDR1 is MNHNS and CDR2 SASEGT. This CDR3 contains 15 residues. The CDR3 spells CASSEVGQGNQPQHF. DNA of the CDR3: TGTGCCAGCAGTGAAGTAGGACAGGGGAATCAGCCCCAGCATTTT.

The chain links TRBV24-1 to TRBJ2-5; 7 positions agree with TRBD1. This CDR3 contains 15 residues. The trim removed 7 bases at V and 5 bases at J, leaving 12 bases unmatched. Germline values: CDR1 KGHDR, CDR2 SFDVKD. The CDR3 protein is CATRFGDRQGETQYF. The CDR3 DNA reads TGTGCCACCAGATTTGGGGACAGACAAGGGGAGACCCAGTACTTC.

The chain links TRBV29-1 to TRBJ2-5; 8 bases line up with TRBD1. This CDR3 region has 13 residues. V gave up 6 bases and J gave up 3 bases; unmatched junction bases: 6. Germline CDR1 reads SQVTM; CDR2 reads ANQGSEA. The CDR3 protein is CSVDRVAKETQYF. The CDR3 DNA reads as TGCAGCGTGGACAGGGTTGCGAAAGAGACCCAGTACTTC. The full variable domain, completed using reference TRBV29-1 and TRBJ2-5, is SAVISQKPSRDICQRGTSLTIQCQVDSQVTMMFWYRQQPGQSLTLIATANQGSEATYESGFVIDKFPISRPNLTFSTLTVSNMSPEDSSIYLCSVDRVAKETQYFGPGTRLLVL.

The chain carries TRBV11-3 and TRBJ2-2; D ambiguous. Trimming pared 1 base from V and 0 bases from J, leaving 6 bases between. There are 15 residues in the CDR3. Per the germline V gene, CDR1 is SGHNT and CDR2 is YENEEA. For the CDR3, the DNA is TGTGCCAGCAGCTTAGGCGCAGCGAACACCGGGGAGCTGTTTTTT. It encodes CASSLGAANTGELFF.

J is TRBJ2-1 and V is TRBV18, with a weak D call TRBD2 (6 bases). CDR3 length: 17 residues. V lost 2 bases, J lost 5 bases, and 19 bases lay in between. Germline CDR1 is KGHSH and CDR2 is LQKENI. The CDR3 protein is CASSPRPTRGTDNEQFF. DNA for the CDR3: TGTGCCAGCTCACCAAGACCCACTCGCGGGACTGACAATGAGCAGTTCTTC.

The chain couples TRBV28 to TRBJ2-4, with 8 nucleotides matching TRBD1. The length of the CDR3 is 15 residues. V shed 6 bases and J 6 bases; nucleotides not matched to a gene: 10. Per the germline V gene, CDR1 is MDHEN and CDR2 is SYDVKM. CDR3 in DNA: TGTGCCAGCAGCTCTCCAGGACAGGGAGGAAACATTCAGTACTTC. It codes for CASSSPGQGGNIQYF. Full variable domain (missing parts from reference TRBV28 and TRBJ2-4): DVKVTQSSRYLVKRTGEKVFLECVQDMDHENMFWYRQDPGLGLRLIYFSYDVKMKEKGDIPEGYSVSREKKERFSLILESASTNQTSMYLCASSSPGQGGNIQYFGAGTRLSVL.

V is TRBV21-1 and J is TRBJ2-7. TRBV21-1 is labeled a pseudogene. The CDR3 spans 17 residues. The CDR3 coding sequence is TGTGCCAGCAGCAAAGCCCGAAGGGCAGGTCCTCGTTACGAGCAGTACTTC. Translation: CASSKARRAGPRYEQYF.

The chain joins TRBV6-4 to TRBJ2-4; 13 bases agree with TRBD2. This CDR3 has 18 amino acids. Germline loops: CDR1 MRHNA, CDR2 SNTAGT. Unmatched junction bases numbered 5, after V lost 2 bases and J lost 1 base. This CDR3 is CASSDPLAGGLAKNIQYF. The CDR3 nucleotides read TGTGCCAGCAGTGACCCACTAGCGGGGGGGCTTGCCAAAAACATTCAGTACTTC.

This chain uses TRBV7-9 with TRBJ2-6; D uncertain. Germline V gene sequence: CDR1 SEHNR, CDR2 FQNEAQ (reference sequence). V was trimmed by 5 bases and J by 2 bases, leaving 7 bases between them. The CDR3 runs to 14 residues. This chain's CDR3 is CASSPSTGANVLTF. The DNA of the CDR3 is TGTGCCAGCAGCCCGTCTACTGGGGCCAACGTCCTGACTTTC.

The rearrangement joins TRBV29-1 to TRBJ2-6, with 7 bases aligning to TRBD1. The germline V gene has CDR1 SQVTM and CDR2 ANQGSEA. V lost 7 bases to trimming and J lost 2 bases; unmatched junction nucleotides: 8. This CDR3 is built from 15 residues. CDR3 DNA: TGCAGCGCTCGGACAGGCTTCGCTGGGGCCAACGTCCTGACTTTC. Translating gives CSARTGFAGANVLTF.

About this clone itself: A read error may produce the germline difference seen at one junction end. The chain joins TRBV6-5 to TRBJ1-1; D is possibly TRBD1 (5 bases). In germline, CDR1 is MNHEY, CDR2 SVGAGI. The CDR3 runs 15 residues. The CDR3 reads CAGSYRGIGGTEAFF. Written as DNA, the CDR3 is TGTGCCGGCAGTTATAGGGGTATCGGGGGCACTGAAGCTTTCTTT.

The chain carries TRBV12-3 or TRBV12-4 and TRBJ1-1; D gene unclear. The germline V and J ends were trimmed by 6 bases and 6 bases, with 14 bases remaining between them. The CDR3 extends over 13 amino acids. DNA for the CDR3: TGTGCCAGCAGACACCTCACACAAGCTGAAGCTTTCTTT. This codes for CASRHLTQAEAFF.

The V call is TRBV6-6, the J call TRBJ2-5, with D perhaps assigned TRBD1 or TRBD2 (5 bases each). Germline V gene data show CDR1 as MNHNY and CDR2 as SVGAGI (reference sequence). CDR3 size: 12 residues. Trimming shortened V by 6 bases and J by 8 bases, and 13 bases separated the two germline ends. DNA of the CDR3: TGTGCCAGCAGGTCCGGGGCAGATACCCAGTACTTC. It translates to CASRSGADTQYF.

This chain connects TRBV30 to TRBJ2-7, with D tentatively TRBD1 (6 bases). The ends were cut back, 3 bases at V and 6 bases at J, with 15 bases in the middle. Germline CDR1 GTSNPN, CDR2 SVGIG (reference sequence). The CDR3 totals 13 residues. DNA of the CDR3: TGTGCCTGGAGCGCCAGGGGATTAGTCGAGCAGTACGTC. Its translation is CAWSARGLVEQYV.

The chain is built from TRBV6-1 and TRBJ2-5; unclear D gene. Trimming removed 2 bases at V and 2 bases at J, with 12 bases between. In germline, CDR1 is MNHNS, CDR2 SASEGT. The CDR3 spans 15 residues. CDR3: CASSEHLPFQETQYF. Here the CDR3 DNA reads TGTGCCAGCAGTGAACATTTGCCGTTTCAAGAGACCCAGTACTTC.

The CDR3 DNA is TGTGCTAGTGGTTTGGCACCGGGACAGGAATATAGCAATCAGCCCCAGCATTTT. It encodes CASGLAPGQEYSNQPQHF. This chain joins TRBV12-5 and TRBJ1-5; 8 positions agree with TRBD1. Germline CDR1 LGHNT, CDR2 FRNRAP. The CDR3 has 18 amino acids. V shed 1 base and J 0 bases; nucleotides not matched to a gene: 8.